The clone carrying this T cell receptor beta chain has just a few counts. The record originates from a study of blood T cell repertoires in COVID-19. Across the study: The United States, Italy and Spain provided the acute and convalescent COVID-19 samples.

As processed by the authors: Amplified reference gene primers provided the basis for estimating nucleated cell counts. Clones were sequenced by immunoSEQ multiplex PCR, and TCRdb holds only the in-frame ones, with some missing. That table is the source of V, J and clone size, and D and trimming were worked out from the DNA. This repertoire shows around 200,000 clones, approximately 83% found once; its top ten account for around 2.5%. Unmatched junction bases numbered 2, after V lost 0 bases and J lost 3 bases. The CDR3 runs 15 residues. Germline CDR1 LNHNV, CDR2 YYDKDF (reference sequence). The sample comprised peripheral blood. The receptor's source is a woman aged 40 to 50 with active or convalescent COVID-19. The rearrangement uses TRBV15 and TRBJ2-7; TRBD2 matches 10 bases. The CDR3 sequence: CATSRELAGYYEQYF. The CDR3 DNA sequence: TGTGCCACCAGCAGAGAACTAGCGGGATACTACGAGCAGTACTTC.